What follows are 29 T cell receptor beta chains derived from one specimen sequenced in a study of shared clonotypes between healthy human individuals. Profiling relied on immunoSEQ multiplex PCR, and the TCRdb table lists in-frame clones only, not all of them. The sample yields 2 million to 2.5 million clones, less than 95% seen once. The sample consisted of naive CD4+ T cells from PBMCs. Subset of the sample: CD45RA+ positively selected. The source is a young man in good health. Some clones in this sample may be carry-over from other donors' samples.

The J gene is TRBJ1-1, the V gene TRBV11-2; weak D call: TRBD1 (5 bases). Looked up from germline, CDR1 is SGHAT and CDR2 is FQNNGV. The CDR3 covers 15 residues. Trimming removed 2 bases at V and 4 bases at J, with 14 bases between. CDR3 coding DNA: TGTGCCAGCAGCTTATTGAGGGGTTGGAGCACTGAAGCTTTCTTT. This translates into CASSLLRGWSTEAFF.

The chain recombines TRBV4-3 with TRBJ2-1; D possibly uses TRBD1 or TRBD2 (5 bases each). CDR1 and CDR2 from the germline V gene are LGHNA and YSLEER. This CDR3 has 15 residues. With 3 bases removed from V and 3 bases from J, the gap between germline ends came to 12 bases. The CDR3 nucleotides read TGCGCCAGCAGCCATATGCAGGGAGACTACAATGAGCAGTTCTTC. It is translated as CASSHMQGDYNEQFF.

The CDR3 loop reads CASSFKRLGPQGPNTEAFF. Here the CDR3 DNA reads TGTGCCAGCAGTTTTAAGCGGTTGGGTCCGCAGGGCCCGAACACTGAAGCTTTCTTT. The genes are TRBV27 and TRBJ1-1; a weak D match, TRBD1 (5 bases). The CDR3 loop spans 19 amino acids. The germline V gene has CDR1 MNHEY and CDR2 SMNVEV (reference sequence). Deletions cut 3 bases from V and 1 base from J, with 24 bases between.

As to this clone: In the same sample, other DNA sequences code for this CDR3. The chain combines TRBV7-6 with TRBJ2-5; 12 bases match TRBD2. Germline V CDR1 and CDR2: SGHVS, FNYEAQ. V was clipped by 1 base and J by 2 bases; unmatched bases: 5. The CDR3 consists of 17 residues. The CDR3 sequence: CASSLGLAGGGQETQYF. The DNA for the CDR3 is TGTGCCAGCAGCTTAGGCCTAGCGGGGGGGGGTCAAGAGACCCAGTACTTC.

On this clone itself: This sample also contains other DNA sequences that code for the same CDR3. The chain employs TRBV19 and TRBJ1-5, with D uncertain. Germline V lookup: CDR1 LNHDA, CDR2 SQIVND (reference sequence). V gave up 2 bases and J gave up 3 bases, with 2 bases separating them. The CDR3 covers 12 residues. The CDR3 region has the DNA TGTGCCAGTAGTATAATCAATCAGCCCCAGCATTTT. Translation: CASSIINQPQHF.

The chain couples TRBV7-2 to TRBJ2-1; D possibly corresponds to TRBD2 (5 bases). The CDR3 extends over 14 amino acids. V was trimmed by 1 base and J by 6 bases, leaving 10 bases between them. CDR1 SGHTA and CDR2 FQGNSA come from the germline V gene. The CDR3 loop reads CASSLVAGGNEQFF. The CDR3 region has the DNA TGTGCCAGCAGCTTAGTGGCGGGCGGCAATGAGCAGTTCTTC.

The chain links TRBV7-2 to TRBJ2-1; 9 positions agree with TRBD2. The CDR3 extends over 17 amino acids. CDR1 and CDR2 from the germline V gene are SGHTA and FQGNSA. The V and J ends lost 5 bases and 4 bases, in that order; junction bases with no gene match: 12. The CDR3 nucleotides read TGTGCCAGCAGCCCACGCCTTAGGCGGGAGGGTTACAATGAGCAGTTCTTC. Its translation: CASSPRLRREGYNEQFF.

The gene calls are TRBV5-4 and TRBJ2-3; 9 bases fit TRBD2. Trimming took 1 base from V and 6 from J; bases not matched to a gene: 9. Germline V gene data show CDR1 as SGHNT and CDR2 as YYREEE (reference sequence). The CDR3 sequence is 16 residues long. The CDR3 DNA reads as TGTGCCAGCAGCTTGATGGCGGGAGGGCCATTTGATACGCAGTATTTT. Protein product: CASSLMAGGPFDTQYF.

The chain's CDR3 is CASSKDRRTDTQYF. The CDR3 nucleotides are TGTGCCAGCAGTAAAGACAGGAGGACAGATACGCAGTATTTT. The chain joins TRBV2 to TRBJ2-3, with D maybe TRBD1 (6 bases). Deletions cut 5 bases from V and 3 bases from J, with 12 bases between. Per germline, CDR1 SNHLY and CDR2 FYNNEI. This CDR3 contains 14 residues.

In its sample, this clone was seen once. V is TRBV6-1 and J is TRBJ2-7; D is uncertain. Germline V gives CDR1 MNHNS, CDR2 SASEGT. The ends were cut back, 0 bases at V and 2 bases at J, with 5 bases in the middle. The CDR3 runs to 13 residues. In DNA form, the CDR3 reads TGTGCCAGCAGTGAAGCGTCGCCCTACGAGCAGTACTTC. Amino acids: CASSEASPYEQYF.

The chain joins TRBV21-1 to TRBJ1-5. TRBV21-1 is flagged as a pseudogene. The CDR3 runs 16 residues. The chain's CDR3 is CASSKESRYSNQPQHF. CDR3 DNA sequence: TGTGCCAGCAGCAAAGAGTCACGGTATAGCAATCAGCCCCAGCATTTT.

The chain employs TRBV27 and TRBJ2-1; TRBD2 matches at 9 bases. There are 15 residues in the CDR3. V trimming: 11 bases; J trimming: 0 bases; junction bases outside the gene matches: 8. The germline V gene encodes CDR1 MNHEY and CDR2 SMNVEV (reference sequence). CDR3 nucleotide sequence: TGTGCCGTTGGTAGCGGGAGCCTCTCCTACAATGAGCAGTTCTTC. Amino acid sequence: CAVGSGSLSYNEQFF.

This chain links TRBV6-5 with TRBJ2-3; the match to TRBD2 covers 7 bases. The CDR3 has 14 amino acids. The trim removed 9 bases at V and 4 bases at J, leaving 10 bases unmatched. Per germline, CDR1 MNHEY and CDR2 SVGAGI. DNA for the CDR3: TGTGCCAGTCGACCCCGGGGGGTCGCAGATACGCAGTATTTT. This gives the protein CASRPRGVADTQYF.

V usage is TRBV2 and J usage is TRBJ2-3; TRBD1 matches 9 bases. The germline CDR1 and CDR2 sequences are SNHLY and FYNNEI. The CDR3 consists of 15 residues. After removal of 6 bases from V and 1 base from J, the junction contained 5 bases not matched to a gene. The CDR3 region is CASRPGQGGTDTQYF. CDR3 nucleotide sequence: TGTGCCAGCAGACCGGGACAGGGAGGCACAGATACGCAGTATTTT.

In regard to this clone: The same CDR3 can be traced to other DNA sequences in this sample. This rearrangement joins TRBV28 to TRBJ2-1; 9 bases map to TRBD2. CDR3 size: 13 residues. Germline lookup yields CDR1 MDHEN and CDR2 SYDVKM. With 9 bases clipped from V and 3 bases from J, the junction kept 3 bases outside the gene matches. CDR3 amino acids: CASMTSGYNEQFF. Written as DNA, the CDR3 is TGTGCCAGTATGACTAGCGGCTACAATGAGCAGTTCTTC.

V gene TRBV6-6 combines with J gene TRBJ2-3, with D possibly being TRBD2 (6 bases). Germline loops: CDR1 MNHNY, CDR2 SVGAGI (reference sequence). This CDR3 is 14 amino acids long. V lost 2 bases and J lost 2, with 8 bases in between. CDR3: CASSYRGLTDTQYF. In DNA form, the CDR3 reads TGTGCCAGCAGTTACCGGGGACTCACAGATACGCAGTATTTT.

The V gene is TRBV11-3, the J gene TRBJ2-7; 14 bases map to TRBD2. The CDR3 is 14 amino acids. J gave up 7 bases and V 5 bases, and 4 bases lay outside the gene matches. The germline V gene encodes CDR1 SGHNT and CDR2 YENEEA. The CDR3 is CASSPGLAGEEQYF. The CDR3, as DNA: TGTGCCAGCAGCCCGGGACTAGCGGGAGAGGAGCAGTACTTC.

The CDR3 DNA reads TGCGCCAGCAGCCAAGGAGAGGGGGTAGGGGAGCAGTACTTC. It encodes CASSQGEGVGEQYF. The chain has TRBV4-1 and TRBJ2-7, with D perhaps TRBD1 (6 bases). CDR1 and CDR2 from the germline V gene are MGHRA and YSYEKL. The germline V and J ends were trimmed by 1 base and 7 bases, with 14 bases remaining between them. The CDR3 length is 14 residues.

The CDR3 region has the DNA TGTGCCAGCCAAGGACAGGGGTACGAGCAGTACTTC. Translation gives CASQGQGYEQYF. This sequence joins TRBV2 and TRBJ2-7, with TRBD1 identical over 9 bases. The CDR3 runs 12 residues. The germline V gene has CDR1 SNHLY and CDR2 FYNNEI. V trimming: 8 bases; J trimming: 4 bases; junction bases outside the gene matches: 3.

This clone occurred a few times. The rearrangement uses TRBV10-3 and TRBJ2-3, with D unresolved. This CDR3 has 15 residues. V dropped 5 bases and J dropped 3 bases, with 15 bases sitting between them. Germline lookup yields CDR1 ENHRY and CDR2 SYGVKD. The CDR3, as DNA: TGTGCCATCAGTCGAGACCCCCCCGGGACAGATACGCAGTATTTT. As protein: CAISRDPPGTDTQYF.

This sequence joins TRBV28 and TRBJ1-1, with D uncertain. The CDR3 consists of 12 residues. Per the germline V gene, CDR1 is MDHEN and CDR2 is SYDVKM. The V and J ends lost 7 bases and 7 bases respectively, with 13 bases between them. The CDR3 spells CASNEYDIEAFF. CDR3 DNA sequence: TGTGCCAGCAACGAGTACGATATTGAAGCTTTCTTT.

This clone was recorded only once. This rearrangement joins TRBV7-2 to TRBJ2-3; D is uncertain. The CDR3 length is 15 residues. In germline, CDR1 is SGHTA, CDR2 FQGNSA. The V end lost 5 bases, the J end lost 0 bases, and 12 bases lay between the germline ends. The CDR3 DNA follows: TGTGCCAGCAGCCTTGACACCCTAAGCACAGATACGCAGTATTTT. Protein sequence: CASSLDTLSTDTQYF.

The V and J genes are TRBV28 and TRBJ1-2; D unclear. Germline V gives CDR1 MDHEN, CDR2 SYDVKM. Deletions cut 5 bases from V and 2 bases from J, with 6 bases between. This CDR3 comprises 12 residues. In DNA, the CDR3 is TGTGCCAGCAGTACCTTCAACTATGGCTACACCTTC. Translated: CASSTFNYGYTF.

The chain couples TRBV5-1 to TRBJ1-3, with TRBD1 matching 8 bases. The junction had 2 bases not matched to a gene; V was cut back by 0 bases and J by 3 bases. CDR3 length equals 15 residues. The germline CDR1 and CDR2 sequences are SGHRS and YFSETQ. DNA for the CDR3: TGCGCCAGCAGCTTGGCCACAGGGGGTGGAAACACCATATATTTT. It translates to CASSLATGGGNTIYF.

J is TRBJ1-1 and V is TRBV6-1; unclear D gene. Germline V gene lookup returns CDR1 MNHNS and CDR2 SASEGT. V shed 7 bases and J shed 5 bases, with 17 bases lying between them. The CDR3 length is 14 residues. CDR3 bases: TGTGCCAGCACCCGGCGTGGGGTAAATACTGAAGCTTTCTTT. Its protein is CASTRRGVNTEAFF.

This chain connects TRBV9 to TRBJ2-1; 11 bases line up with TRBD2. The J segment lost 8 bases and the V segment lost 4 bases, leaving 8 bases of the junction unmatched. Looked up from germline, CDR1 is SGDLS and CDR2 is YYNGEE. This CDR3 is 15 amino acids long. CDR3 residues: CASSKTSGSEDEQFF. CDR3 bases: TGTGCCAGCAGCAAAACTAGCGGGAGTGAAGATGAGCAGTTCTTC.

This clone was detected once. The CDR3: CASSLATGFNEKLFF. In DNA, the CDR3 is TGTGCCAGCAGCTTAGCCACAGGGTTTAATGAAAAACTGTTTTTT. The chain combines TRBV7-2 with TRBJ1-4, with D possibly being TRBD1 (6 bases). V was pared by 0 bases and J by 4 bases, with 9 bases between. The CDR3 has 15 residues. CDR1 is SGHTA, CDR2 FQGNSA, per germline.

The chain is built from TRBV4-2 and TRBJ2-2; 8 bases are shared with TRBD1. The CDR3 totals 17 residues. Germline V gene lookup returns CDR1 LGHNA and CDR2 YNFKEQ. Losses at the gene ends were 0 bases for V and 7 bases for J; bases not matched to a gene: 10. This CDR3 reads CASSQDRIRTGIGELFF. CDR3 coding DNA: TGTGCCAGCAGCCAAGATCGCATCCGGACAGGGATCGGGGAGCTGTTTTTT.

The V and J genes are TRBV18 and TRBJ2-2, with 8 bases aligning to TRBD2. Germline V gives CDR1 KGHSH, CDR2 LQKENI. Trimming at V came to 6 bases and at J to 6 bases, leaving 12 bases not matched to a gene. The CDR3 runs to 16 residues. The CDR3: CASSPMGAGVPGELFF. CDR3 nucleotide sequence: TGTGCCAGCTCTCCGATGGGAGCGGGAGTTCCCGGGGAGCTGTTTTTT.